A single sample gave rise to the 23 T cell receptor beta chains below, sequenced in a study of shared clonotypes between healthy human individuals. Generated by immunoSEQ multiplex PCR, the TCRdb table keeps only in-frame clones and is missing some. The data hold 400,000 to 500,000 clones, with approximately 79% observed a single time. The specimen was PBMCs. Receptor source: a woman in her forties in good health. Some clones in this sample may be carry-over from other donors' samples.

The V and J genes are TRBV7-2 and TRBJ2-1, with D perhaps TRBD1 (6 bases). Germline lookup yields CDR1 SGHTA and CDR2 FQGNSA. The CDR3 has 16 amino acids. Trimming shortened V by 2 bases and J by 4 bases, and 15 bases separated the two germline ends. The CDR3 bases are TGTGCCAGCAGCTTATTGAGTGGCAGGGGTTACAATGAGCAGTTCTTC. It encodes CASSLLSGRGYNEQFF.

A remark on this clone: This sequence may be a read error, since a much larger clone differs from it by one base. The rearrangement links TRBV6-5 to TRBJ2-1, with D perhaps TRBD1 (5 bases). This CDR3 comprises 14 residues. Germline CDR1 and CDR2: MNHEY and SVGAGI. The CDR3 DNA reads as TGTGTCAGCACCTTAATAAGGGGATCGGATGAGCAGTTCTTC. It is translated as CVSTLIRGSDEQFF.

The chain joins TRBV5-1 to TRBJ1-5; possible D gene TRBD1, 5 bases. The germline gives CDR1 SGHRS, CDR2 YFSETQ. This CDR3 contains 17 residues. Trimming stripped 4 bases from V and 2 bases from J, with 19 bases between. CDR3 protein: CASSPEGHSGGNQPQHF. The CDR3, as DNA: TGCGCCAGCAGCCCGGAGGGGCACAGCGGCGGCAATCAGCCCCAGCATTTT.

The chain combines TRBV5-1 with TRBJ1-1, with D possibly being TRBD1 (5 bases). Per germline, CDR1 SGHRS and CDR2 YFSETQ. Between the trimmed V and J ends, which lost 5 bases and 8 bases, there was a span of 28 bases. The CDR3 loop spans 17 amino acids. CDR3 DNA: TGCGCCAGCAGTAGATCCAGCGGGGCCTTTCTTCCCAGCGAAGCTTTCTTT. Translation gives CASSRSSGAFLPSEAFF.

The gene calls are TRBV18 and TRBJ2-5; D unclear. This CDR3 is 14 amino acids long. The germline gives CDR1 KGHSH, CDR2 LQKENI. V lost 6 bases to trimming and J lost 0 bases, with 11 bases between them. The CDR3 loop is CASSLGRHQETQYF. The CDR3 DNA reads as TGTGCCAGCTCGCTTGGACGGCACCAAGAGACCCAGTACTTC.

The table lists this clone with many counts. The V and J genes are TRBV14 and TRBJ2-5; D perhaps matches TRBD2 (6 bases). The CDR3 is 15 amino acids. Germline loops: CDR1 SGHDN, CDR2 FVKESK. Trimming removed 4 bases at V and 5 bases at J, with 17 bases between. The CDR3 DNA is TGTGCCAGCAGCCGGGGGGACTTTACGAGGGAGACCCAGTACTTC. It specifies CASSRGDFTRETQYF. Full variable domain (remainder filled in from reference TRBV14 and TRBJ2-5): EAGVTQFPSHSVIEKGQTVTLRCDPISGHDNLYWYRRVMGKEIKFLLHFVKESKQDESGMPNNRFLAERTGGTYSTLKVQPAELEDSGVYFCASSRGDFTRETQYFGPGTRLLVL.

The J gene is TRBJ1-1, the V gene TRBV6-5; D possibly corresponds to TRBD1 (5 bases). V lost 6 bases and J 1 base, leaving 15 bases between the germline ends. This CDR3 is built from 15 residues. Per germline, CDR1 MNHEY and CDR2 SVGAGI. The chain's CDR3 is CASSLGGLRNTEAFF. DNA for the CDR3: TGTGCCAGCAGCCTCGGGGGACTCAGGAACACTGAAGCTTTCTTT.

This chain connects TRBV28 to TRBJ1-1; possibly TRBD1 for D (6 bases). Trimming pared 5 bases from V and 4 bases from J, leaving 14 bases between. Germline V lookup: CDR1 MDHEN, CDR2 SYDVKM. The CDR3 runs to 14 residues. The CDR3 is CASSEGGRGTEAFF. For the CDR3, the DNA is TGTGCCAGCAGTGAGGGGGGCAGAGGCACTGAAGCTTTCTTT. Full variable domain (rest looked up from reference TRBV28 and TRBJ1-1): DVKVTQSSRYLVKRTGEKVFLECVQDMDHENMFWYRQDPGLGLRLIYFSYDVKMKEKGDIPEGYSVSREKKERFSLILESASTNQTSMYLCASSEGGRGTEAFFGQGTRLTVV.

This clone showed up just a few times. This chain joins TRBV7-2 and TRBJ1-2; D may be TRBD1 (5 bases). Germline V gene sequence: CDR1 SGHTA, CDR2 FQGNSA. The length of the CDR3 is 13 residues. Deletions cut 5 bases from V and 0 bases from J, with 7 bases between. The CDR3 reads CASSPGPNYGYTF. As DNA, the CDR3 is TGTGCCAGCAGCCCGGGACCTAACTATGGCTACACCTTC.

V usage is TRBV4-2 and J usage is TRBJ2-1; 12 nucleotides line up with TRBD2. Germline V CDR1 and CDR2: LGHNA, YNFKEQ. The CDR3 is 16 residues long. V lost 2 bases and J lost 5; bases outside the gene matches: 4. This CDR3 reads CASSQPLAGGHNEQFF. The CDR3 bases are TGTGCCAGCAGCCAACCGCTAGCGGGAGGGCACAATGAGCAGTTCTTC.

This clone occurred a few times. The CDR3 here is CASSSGASISGNTIYF. As DNA, the CDR3 is TGTGCCAGCAGTTCAGGGGCATCTATCTCTGGAAACACCATATATTTT. This chain connects TRBV28 to TRBJ1-3; possible D gene TRBD1, 6 bases. CDR1 MDHEN and CDR2 SYDVKM come from the germline V gene. The ends were cut back, 4 bases at V and 0 bases at J, with 13 bases in the middle. This CDR3 is built from 16 residues.

This chain uses TRBV28 with TRBJ1-2; the D gene is possibly TRBD1 (5 bases). This CDR3 comprises 14 residues. V dropped 8 bases and J dropped 4 bases, with 17 bases sitting between them. Germline-derived CDR1 and CDR2 are MDHEN and SYDVKM. The CDR3, as DNA: TGTGCCAGCGCAGTTGACTCGGGGCCCTATGGCTACACCTTC. Its translation: CASAVDSGPYGYTF.

The chain is built from TRBV5-8 and TRBJ2-6; the D is unclear. The CDR3 consists of 17 residues. Germline loops: CDR1 SGHTS, CDR2 YDEGEE. V was pared by 4 bases and J by 0 bases, with 14 bases between. CDR3 DNA sequence: TGTGCCAGCAGCCCCCCCCGGAGAGTCTCTGGGGCCAACGTCCTGACTTTC. Its protein is CASSPPRRVSGANVLTF.

V usage is TRBV5-5 and J usage is TRBJ2-1, with D uncertain. The CDR3 is 17 amino acids. Per the germline V gene, CDR1 is SGHKS and CDR2 is YYEKEE (reference sequence). V gave up 2 bases and J gave up 4 bases, with 19 bases separating them. CDR3 nucleotide sequence: TGTGCCAGCAGCTTAGAGGAGTACGACGGCCCGTACAATGAGCAGTTCTTC. Protein product: CASSLEEYDGPYNEQFF.

Remarks on this clone: Other DNA sequences in this specimen translate into the identical CDR3. The V call is TRBV7-3, the J call TRBJ2-2; tentatively, D is TRBD1 or TRBD2 (5 bases each). With 5 bases removed from V and 4 bases from J, the gap between germline ends came to 14 bases. The germline V gene encodes CDR1 SGHTA and CDR2 FQGTGA. This CDR3 has 15 amino acids. The CDR3 protein is CASSLLGGSTGELFF. CDR3 DNA: TGTGCCAGCAGCCTCCTTGGGGGAAGCACCGGGGAGCTGTTTTTT.

The V and J genes are TRBV10-3 and TRBJ2-7; perhaps TRBD2 as D (5 bases). This CDR3 region has 11 residues. Germline loops: CDR1 ENHRY, CDR2 SYGVKD. V was shortened by 6 bases and J by 7 bases, with 10 bases between the two germline ends. The chain's CDR3 is CAIRISEEQYF. The CDR3 DNA is TGTGCCATCAGAATTAGCGAGGAGCAGTACTTC.

J is TRBJ2-5 and V is TRBV6-1; D not resolved. V was shortened by 10 bases and J by 3 bases, with 18 bases between the two germline ends. Germline V lookup: CDR1 MNHNS, CDR2 SASEGT. CDR3 size: 14 residues. This CDR3 reads CATKNDWLEETQYF. As DNA, the CDR3 is TGTGCCACCAAAAATGATTGGTTAGAAGAGACCCAGTACTTC.

This chain links TRBV5-4 with TRBJ2-3; 11 bases fit TRBD2. CDR3 length: 17 residues. The V and J ends lost 0 bases and 0 bases, in that order; junction bases with no gene match: 3. The germline gives CDR1 SGHNT, CDR2 YYREEE (reference sequence). The CDR3 sequence: CASSLGRTSGSTDTQYF. CDR3 in DNA: TGTGCCAGCAGCTTGGGACGGACTAGCGGGAGCACAGATACGCAGTATTTT.

The chain carries TRBV2 and TRBJ2-1, with D possibly matching TRBD2 (6 bases). Per germline, CDR1 SNHLY and CDR2 FYNNEI. CDR3 length: 15 amino acids. Trimming shortened V by 0 bases and J by 0 bases, and 6 bases separated the two germline ends. The CDR3 loop is CASSEAGGSYNEQFF. CDR3 nucleotides: TGTGCCAGCAGTGAAGCGGGGGGCTCCTACAATGAGCAGTTCTTC.

This clone was seen only a few times. J is TRBJ1-2 and V is TRBV7-9; a weak D match, TRBD1 (5 bases). Trimming pared 4 bases from V and 8 bases from J, leaving 20 bases between. Germline V gene sequence: CDR1 SEHNR, CDR2 FQNEAQ (reference sequence). The CDR3 contains 15 residues. CDR3 sequence: CASSSMGVGLSGYTF. In nucleotides, the CDR3 is TGTGCCAGCAGCTCGATGGGGGTAGGGCTTTCAGGCTACACCTTC.

Comments on this clone: Additional DNA sequences in this sample encode the identical CDR3. The chain combines TRBV6-5 with TRBJ1-5; D is unresolved. Germline loops: CDR1 MNHEY, CDR2 SVGAGI. This CDR3 region has 15 residues. Trimming stripped 0 bases from V and 0 bases from J, with 6 bases between. The CDR3 sequence is CASSYSGGSNQPQHF. CDR3 DNA: TGTGCCAGCAGTTACTCGGGTGGTAGCAATCAGCCCCAGCATTTT.

V and J are TRBV2 and TRBJ1-1; 8 nucleotides agree with TRBD1. Germline values: CDR1 SNHLY, CDR2 FYNNEI. The junction had 6 bases not matched to a gene; V was cut back by 11 bases and J by 4 bases. This CDR3 is built from 12 residues. CDR3 nucleotide sequence: TGTGCCTCCGGGACAGGCGGCACTGAAGCTTTCTTT. Its protein is CASGTGGTEAFF.

In this sample, this clone turned up once. The genes are TRBV30 and TRBJ2-3, with D tentatively TRBD1 or TRBD2 (5 bases each). The CDR3 spans 14 residues. The V gene lost 5 bases and the J gene lost 2 bases, with 14 bases spanning the gap. The V gene's germline CDR1 is GTSNPN and CDR2 SVGIG (reference sequence). The CDR3 sequence: CAWARGVLTDTQYF. The CDR3 DNA reads TGTGCCTGGGCAAGAGGGGTACTCACAGATACGCAGTATTTT.